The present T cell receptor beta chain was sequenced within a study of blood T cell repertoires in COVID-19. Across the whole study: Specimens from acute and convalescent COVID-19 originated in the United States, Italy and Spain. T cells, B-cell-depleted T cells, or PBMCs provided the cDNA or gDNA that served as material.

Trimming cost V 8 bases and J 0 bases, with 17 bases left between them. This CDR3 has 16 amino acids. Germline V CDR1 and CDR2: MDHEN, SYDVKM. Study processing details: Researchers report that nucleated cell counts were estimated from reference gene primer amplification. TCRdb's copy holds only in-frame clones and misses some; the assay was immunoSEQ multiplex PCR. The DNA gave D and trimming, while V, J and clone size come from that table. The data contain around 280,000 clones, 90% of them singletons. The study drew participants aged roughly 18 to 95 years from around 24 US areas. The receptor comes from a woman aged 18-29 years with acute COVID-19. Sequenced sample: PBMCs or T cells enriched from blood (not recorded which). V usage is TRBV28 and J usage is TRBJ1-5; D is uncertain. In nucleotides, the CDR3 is TGTGCCAGCGTGTCTTGGGCAGGCGATAGCAATCAGCCCCAGCATTTT. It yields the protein CASVSWAGDSNQPQHF.